One sample yielded the 15 T cell receptor beta chains listed below, sequenced in a study of blood T cells in healthy people across ages. It was with a sample-barcoded 5' primer and a J-beta primer mix that a second PCR of roughly 6 to 12 cycles was run. MiXCR, applied by TCRdb to the 5' RACE reads, yields one record per CDR3 protein. The data show 650,000 to 1,000,000 distinct CDR3 sequences, 46% seen once. Input material: blood. These receptors were obtained from a man older than 75 in good health.

The rearrangement joins TRBV6-6 to TRBJ2-4; TRBD1 aligns across 10 bases. This CDR3 contains 15 residues. V dropped 6 bases and J dropped 6; count of bases not matched to a gene: 8. Germline CDR1 MNHNY, CDR2 SVGAGI (reference sequence). CDR3 in amino acids: CASSRRQGAGNIQYF. Here the CDR3 DNA reads TGTGCCAGCAGCCGCCGACAGGGGGCCGGAAACATTCAGTACTTC.

The chain carries TRBV15 and TRBJ2-1, with no clear D. Looked up from germline, CDR1 is LNHNV and CDR2 is YYDKDF (reference sequence). The V and J ends lost 0 bases and 5 bases respectively, with 5 bases between them. The CDR3 covers 13 residues. This CDR3 reads CATSRDHHNEQFF. The CDR3 DNA reads TGTGCCACCAGCAGAGATCACCACAATGAGCAGTTCTTC.

This clonotype was counted between two and nine times. The chain uses TRBV20-1 and TRBJ2-1; D call uncertain. The CDR3 is 15 residues long. The germline V gene has CDR1 DFQATT and CDR2 SNEGSKA (reference sequence). Deletions cut 3 bases from V and 4 bases from J, with 16 bases between. The chain's CDR3 is CSASSPRLGYNEQFF. CDR3 coding DNA: TGCAGTGCTAGCTCCCCGCGGTTAGGGTACAATGAGCAGTTCTTC.

The rearrangement uses TRBV7-3 and TRBJ2-1; D call uncertain. Looked up from germline, CDR1 is SGHTA and CDR2 is FQGTGA. CDR3 size: 13 residues. Trimming removed 2 bases at V and 9 bases at J, with 11 bases between. The CDR3 DNA reads TGTGCCAGCAGCTTATATCCCCTTTTTGAGCAGTTCTTC. Its translation: CASSLYPLFEQFF.

The chain links TRBV29-1 to TRBJ1-1; TRBD1 is a possible D gene (6 bases). The V gene lost 2 bases and the J gene lost 5 bases, with 12 bases spanning the gap. Germline lookup yields CDR1 SQVTM and CDR2 ANQGSEA. This CDR3 is built from 13 residues. CDR3 sequence reads: CSVEPGQLTEAFF. The DNA for the CDR3 is TGCAGCGTTGAACCCGGACAGCTGACTGAAGCTTTCTTT.

This chain joins TRBV4-1 and TRBJ2-3; D perhaps matches TRBD2 (6 bases). Germline V gene sequence: CDR1 MGHRA, CDR2 YSYEKL. V was trimmed by 1 base and J by 5 bases, leaving 19 bases between them. The CDR3 consists of 17 residues. CDR3 DNA: TGCGCCAGCAGCCAAGGGAATAAGGCGGGGCCAGGAGATACGCAGTATTTT. Protein product: CASSQGNKAGPGDTQYF.

The chain is built from TRBV25-1 and TRBJ2-5, with 8 bases that match TRBD2. The CDR3 is 17 residues long. V lost 7 bases to trimming and J lost 2 bases; unmatched junction nucleotides: 15. Per the germline V gene, CDR1 is MGHDK and CDR2 is SYGVNS. The CDR3 is CASTRGRAGGVQETQYF. CDR3 in DNA: TGTGCCAGCACCCGAGGGAGGGCGGGAGGAGTGCAAGAGACCCAGTACTTC.

This chain links TRBV12-3 or TRBV12-4 with TRBJ2-2; D gene unclear. This CDR3 comprises 13 residues. The CDR3 coding sequence is TGTGCTCAGCGAAATGCGAACACCGGGGAGCTGTTTTTT. This translates into CAQRNANTGELFF.

This clonotype has just a few counts. The J gene is TRBJ2-3, the V gene TRBV4-2; no reliable D call. V lost 6 bases and J 2 bases, leaving 12 bases between the germline ends. Germline CDR1 LGHNA, CDR2 YNFKEQ. The CDR3 contains 14 residues. The CDR3 reads CASSLQQTTDTQYF. Here the CDR3 DNA reads TGTGCCAGCAGTCTGCAACAAACCACAGATACGCAGTATTTT.

For this clonotype: A much larger clone lies a single base off, so this may be a read error. V usage is TRBV12-3 or TRBV12-4 and J usage is TRBJ2-3; possibly TRBD2 for D (5 bases). The CDR3 totals 14 residues. The CDR3 loop is CASSPTSSTDTEYF. The CDR3, as DNA: TGTGCCAGCAGTCCGACCTCTAGCACAGATACGGAGTATTTT.

The rearrangement uses TRBV4-1 and TRBJ1-2; 7 positions match TRBD1. The length of the CDR3 is 15 residues. With 4 bases clipped from V and 5 bases from J, the junction kept 10 bases outside the gene matches. Germline CDR1 MGHRA, CDR2 YSYEKL. DNA for the CDR3: TGCGCCAGCAGCCCGACAGGGACCCCCGGTTATGGCTACACCTTC. It translates to CASSPTGTPGYGYTF.

The chain has TRBV6-5 and TRBJ1-5; D gene unclear. Trimming took 8 bases from V and 2 from J, leaving 10 bases between them. CDR1 and CDR2 from the germline V gene are MNHEY and SVGAGI. The CDR3 spans 13 residues. For the CDR3, the DNA is TGTGCCAGCCACGGGCGGGGCAATCAGCCCCAGCATTTT. Its protein is CASHGRGNQPQHF.

This clonotype was detected a few times. This chain uses TRBV6-2 or TRBV6-3 with TRBJ2-1; possibly TRBD2 for D (6 bases). V shed 3 bases and J shed 0 bases, with 21 bases lying between them. CDR3 length: 19 residues. CDR1 is MNHEY, CDR2 SVGEGT, per germline. The CDR3 DNA follows: TGTGCCAGCAGTTATTACTCGGGAGCTTATCCGAGCTCCTACAATGAGCAGTTCTTC. Protein: CASSYYSGAYPSSYNEQFF.

V gene TRBV12-3 or TRBV12-4 combines with J gene TRBJ2-7; perhaps TRBD2 as D (6 bases). The J call may be faulty, since TRBJ2-5 better matches the DNA end. CDR3 size: 16 residues. The CDR3 here is CASSPEGNGTGETQYF. As DNA, the CDR3 is TGTGCCAGCAGCCCGGAGGGTAACGGGACGGGGGAGACCCAGTACTTC.

This chain links TRBV24-1 with TRBJ2-2; 7 bases map to TRBD2. CDR1 and CDR2 from the germline V gene are KGHDR and SFDVKD. Trimming cost V 1 base and J 3 bases; bases outside gene matches: 1. The CDR3 totals 15 residues. CDR3 residues: CATSDFGRYTGELFF. CDR3 in DNA: TGTGCCACCAGTGATTTCGGGAGGTACACCGGGGAGCTGTTTTTT.